This T cell receptor (beta chain) was documented in a study of blood T cell repertoires in COVID-19. Study overall: There were acute and convalescent COVID-19 samples, and they came from the United States, Italy and Spain. Sources were T cells, B-cell-depleted T cells, or PBMCs; the material itself was cDNA or gDNA.

Original methodology: Estimation of nucleated cell counts relied on the amplification of reference gene primers. The table came from immunoSEQ multiplex PCR; TCRdb's copy has only in-frame clones and leaves some out. For V, J and clone size, that table is used; D and trimming come from the DNA. Of more than 65,000 clones in the sample, around nine tenths were seen once. The CDR3 has 12 amino acids. The germline V gene encodes CDR1 MDHEN and CDR2 SYDVKM. V was shortened by 0 bases and J by 11 bases, with 10 bases between the two germline ends. Sequencing was carried out using peripheral blood. This receptor was identified in a human donor in a cohort sampled during active COVID-19. The chain uses TRBV28 and TRBJ1-1; possibly TRBD1 for D (5 bases). As DNA, the CDR3 is TGTGCCAGCAGTTTATGGGACAAAGGGGCTTTCTTT. It codes for CASSLWDKGAFF.